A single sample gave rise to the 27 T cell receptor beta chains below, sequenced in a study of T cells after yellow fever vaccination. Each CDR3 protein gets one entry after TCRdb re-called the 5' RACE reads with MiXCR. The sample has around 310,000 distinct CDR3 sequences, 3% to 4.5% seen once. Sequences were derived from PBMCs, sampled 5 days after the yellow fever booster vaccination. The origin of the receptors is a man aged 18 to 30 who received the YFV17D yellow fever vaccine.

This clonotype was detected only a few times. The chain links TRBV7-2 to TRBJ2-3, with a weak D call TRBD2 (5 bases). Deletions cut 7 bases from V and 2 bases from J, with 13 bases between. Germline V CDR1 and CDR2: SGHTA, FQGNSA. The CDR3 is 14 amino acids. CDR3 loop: CASKTMLDTDTQYF. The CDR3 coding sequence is TGTGCCAGCAAGACTATGCTAGACACAGATACGCAGTATTTT.

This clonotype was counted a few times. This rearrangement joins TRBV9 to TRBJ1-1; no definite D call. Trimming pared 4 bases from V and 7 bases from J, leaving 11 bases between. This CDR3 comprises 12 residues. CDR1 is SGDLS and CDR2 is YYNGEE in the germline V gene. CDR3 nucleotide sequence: TGTGCCAGCAGCCCTAGTTTGGGTGAAGCTTTCTTT. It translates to CASSPSLGEAFF.

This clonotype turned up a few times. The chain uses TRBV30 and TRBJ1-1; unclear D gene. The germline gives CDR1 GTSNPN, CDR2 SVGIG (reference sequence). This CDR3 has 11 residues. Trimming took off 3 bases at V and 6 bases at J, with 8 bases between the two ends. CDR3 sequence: CAWSPRAEAFF. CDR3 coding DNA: TGTGCCTGGAGCCCAAGGGCTGAAGCTTTCTTT.

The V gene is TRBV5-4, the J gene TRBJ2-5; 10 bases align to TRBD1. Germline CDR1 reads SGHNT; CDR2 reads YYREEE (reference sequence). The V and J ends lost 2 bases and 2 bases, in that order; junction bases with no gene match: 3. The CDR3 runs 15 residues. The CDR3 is CASSLAGQGQETQYF. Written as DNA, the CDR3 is TGTGCCAGCAGCTTAGCGGGACAGGGGCAAGAGACCCAGTACTTC.

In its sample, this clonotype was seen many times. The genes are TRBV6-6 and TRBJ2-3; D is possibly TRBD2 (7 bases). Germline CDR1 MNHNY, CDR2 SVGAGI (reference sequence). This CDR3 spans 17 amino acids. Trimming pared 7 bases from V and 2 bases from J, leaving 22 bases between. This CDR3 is CASTMGGGSPTTDTQYF. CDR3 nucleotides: TGTGCCAGCACCATGGGGGGGGGCTCCCCAACCACAGATACGCAGTATTTT.

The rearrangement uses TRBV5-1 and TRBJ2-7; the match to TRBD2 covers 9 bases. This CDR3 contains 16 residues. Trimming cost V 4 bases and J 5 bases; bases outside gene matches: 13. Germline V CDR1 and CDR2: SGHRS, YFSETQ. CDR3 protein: CASSPGPGGGENEQYF. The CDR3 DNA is TGCGCCAGCAGCCCGGGCCCCGGCGGGGGGGAAAACGAGCAGTACTTC.

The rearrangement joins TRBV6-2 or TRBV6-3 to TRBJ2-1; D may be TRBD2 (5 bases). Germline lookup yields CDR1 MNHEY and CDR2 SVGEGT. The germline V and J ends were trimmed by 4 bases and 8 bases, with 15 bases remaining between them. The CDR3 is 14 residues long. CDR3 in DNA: TGTGCCAGCAGTTTGGCGATCCGGGGTCATGAGCAGTTCTTC. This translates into CASSLAIRGHEQFF.

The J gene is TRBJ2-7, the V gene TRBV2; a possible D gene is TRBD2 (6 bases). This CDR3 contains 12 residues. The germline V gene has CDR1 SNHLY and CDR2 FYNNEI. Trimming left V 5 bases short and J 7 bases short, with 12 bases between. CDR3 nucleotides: TGTGCCAGCAGTTCCGGAGGGAGTGAGCAGTACGTC. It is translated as CASSSGGSEQYV.

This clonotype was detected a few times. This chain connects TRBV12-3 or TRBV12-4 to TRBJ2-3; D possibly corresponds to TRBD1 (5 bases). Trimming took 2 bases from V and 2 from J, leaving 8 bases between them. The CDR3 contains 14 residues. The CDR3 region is CASSLQGITDTQYF. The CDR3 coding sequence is TGTGCCAGCAGTTTACAGGGAATCACAGATACGCAGTATTTT.

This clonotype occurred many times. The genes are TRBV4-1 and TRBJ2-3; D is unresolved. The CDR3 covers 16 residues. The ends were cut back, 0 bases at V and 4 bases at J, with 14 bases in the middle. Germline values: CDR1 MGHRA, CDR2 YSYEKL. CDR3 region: CASSQDPSRVADTQYF. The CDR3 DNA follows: TGCGCCAGCAGCCAAGATCCCAGCCGTGTCGCAGATACGCAGTATTTT.

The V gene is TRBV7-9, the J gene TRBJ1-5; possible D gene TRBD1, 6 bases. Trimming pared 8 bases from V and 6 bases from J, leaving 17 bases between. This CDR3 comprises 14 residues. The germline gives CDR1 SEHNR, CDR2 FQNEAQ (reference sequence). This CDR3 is CASGGQDLIQPQHF. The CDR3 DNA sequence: TGTGCCAGCGGGGGGCAGGACCTCATTCAGCCCCAGCATTTT.

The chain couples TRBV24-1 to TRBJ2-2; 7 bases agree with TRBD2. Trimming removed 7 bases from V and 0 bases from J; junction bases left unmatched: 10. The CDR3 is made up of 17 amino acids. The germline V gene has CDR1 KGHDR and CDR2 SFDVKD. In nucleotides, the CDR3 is TGTGCCACCAGGGCCTCGGGGGGAGAGGCGAACACCGGGGAGCTGTTTTTT. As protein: CATRASGGEANTGELFF.

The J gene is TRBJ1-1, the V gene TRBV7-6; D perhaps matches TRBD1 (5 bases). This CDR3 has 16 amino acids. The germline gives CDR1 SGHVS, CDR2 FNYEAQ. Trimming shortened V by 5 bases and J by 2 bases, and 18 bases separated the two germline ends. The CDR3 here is CASSPLRGTDNTEAFF. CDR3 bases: TGTGCCAGCAGCCCCTTAAGGGGTACAGATAACACTGAAGCTTTCTTT.

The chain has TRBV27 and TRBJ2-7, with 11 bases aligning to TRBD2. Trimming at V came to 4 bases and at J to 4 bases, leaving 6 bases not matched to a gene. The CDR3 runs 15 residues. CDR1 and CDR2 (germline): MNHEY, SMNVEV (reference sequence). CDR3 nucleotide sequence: TGTGCCAGCAGTTACACTAGCGGGGGCCGATACGAGCAGTACTTC. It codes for CASSYTSGGRYEQYF.

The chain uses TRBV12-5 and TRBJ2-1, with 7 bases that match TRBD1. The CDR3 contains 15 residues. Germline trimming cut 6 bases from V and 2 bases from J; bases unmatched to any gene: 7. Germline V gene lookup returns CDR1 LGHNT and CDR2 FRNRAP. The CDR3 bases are TGTGCTAGTGGCCAGACAGGGTTTGCCTACAATGAGCAGTTCTTC. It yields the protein CASGQTGFAYNEQFF.

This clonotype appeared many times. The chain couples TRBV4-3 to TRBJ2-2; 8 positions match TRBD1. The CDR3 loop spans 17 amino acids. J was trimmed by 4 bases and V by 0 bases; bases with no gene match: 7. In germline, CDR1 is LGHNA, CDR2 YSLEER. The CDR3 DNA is TGCGCCAGCAGCCAAGATAGGGGCAGGGGGCTCACCGGGGAGCTGTTTTTT. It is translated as CASSQDRGRGLTGELFF.

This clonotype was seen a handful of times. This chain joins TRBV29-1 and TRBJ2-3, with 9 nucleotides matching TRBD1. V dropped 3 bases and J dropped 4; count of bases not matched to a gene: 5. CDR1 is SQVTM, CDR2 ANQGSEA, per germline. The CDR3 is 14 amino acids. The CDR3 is CSVEGDREPDTQYF. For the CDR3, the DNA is TGCAGCGTTGAGGGGGACAGGGAGCCAGATACGCAGTATTTT.

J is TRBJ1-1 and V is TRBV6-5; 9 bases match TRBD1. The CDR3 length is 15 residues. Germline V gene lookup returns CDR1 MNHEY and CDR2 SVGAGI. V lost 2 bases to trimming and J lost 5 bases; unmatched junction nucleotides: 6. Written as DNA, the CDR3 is TGTGCCAGCAGTTACGACAGGGGGGTAGGGACTGAAGCTTTCTTT. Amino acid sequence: CASSYDRGVGTEAFF.

The CDR3 DNA reads TGTGCCAGCAGCCTTGGGACAGGGACTCCCACCCCCTACGAGCAGTACGTC. Translated: CASSLGTGTPTPYEQYV. The V gene is TRBV4-2, the J gene TRBJ2-7; TRBD1 agrees at 9 bases. J gave up 2 bases and V 4 bases, and 12 bases lay outside the gene matches. The CDR3 is made up of 17 amino acids. Germline CDR1 and CDR2: LGHNA and YNFKEQ.

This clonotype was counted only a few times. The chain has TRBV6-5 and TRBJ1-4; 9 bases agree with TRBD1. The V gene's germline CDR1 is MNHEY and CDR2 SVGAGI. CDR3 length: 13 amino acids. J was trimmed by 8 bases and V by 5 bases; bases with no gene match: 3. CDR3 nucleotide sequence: TGTGCCAGCAGTAACAGGGGGCAAGAAAAACTGTTTTTT. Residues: CASSNRGQEKLFF.

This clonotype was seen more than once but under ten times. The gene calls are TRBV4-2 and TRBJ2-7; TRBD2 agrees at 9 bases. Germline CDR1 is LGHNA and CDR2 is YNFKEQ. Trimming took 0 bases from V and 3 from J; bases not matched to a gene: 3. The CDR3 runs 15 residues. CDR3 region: CASSQEKRGDYEQYV. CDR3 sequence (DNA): TGTGCCAGCAGCCAAGAGAAGCGGGGGGACTACGAGCAGTACGTC.

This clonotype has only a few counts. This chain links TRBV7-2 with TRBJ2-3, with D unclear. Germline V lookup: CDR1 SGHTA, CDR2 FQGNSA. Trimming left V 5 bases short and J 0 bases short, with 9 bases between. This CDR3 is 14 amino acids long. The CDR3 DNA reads TGTGCCAGCAGCCTTTCATCTAGCACAGATACGCAGTATTTT. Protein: CASSLSSSTDTQYF.

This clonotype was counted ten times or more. The CDR3 here is CASSQDPTGELFF. CDR3 sequence (DNA): TGCGCCAGCAGCCAAGATCCTACCGGGGAGCTGTTTTTT. V gene TRBV4-1 combines with J gene TRBJ2-2; no clear D. Germline CDR1 reads MGHRA; CDR2 reads YSYEKL. This CDR3 has 13 residues. Trimming pared 0 bases from V and 5 bases from J, leaving 4 bases between.

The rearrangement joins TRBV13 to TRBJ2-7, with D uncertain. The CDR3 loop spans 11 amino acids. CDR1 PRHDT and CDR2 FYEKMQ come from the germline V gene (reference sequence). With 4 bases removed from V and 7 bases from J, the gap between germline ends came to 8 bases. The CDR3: CASSWADEQYF. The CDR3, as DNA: TGTGCCAGCAGCTGGGCGGATGAGCAGTACTTC.

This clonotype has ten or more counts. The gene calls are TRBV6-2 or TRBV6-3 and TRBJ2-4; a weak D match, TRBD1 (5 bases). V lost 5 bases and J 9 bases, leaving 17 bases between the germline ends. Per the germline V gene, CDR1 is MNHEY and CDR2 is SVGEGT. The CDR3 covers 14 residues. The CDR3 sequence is CASSPGPGSGIQYF. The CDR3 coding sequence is TGTGCCAGCAGTCCCGGGCCAGGGTCTGGCATTCAGTACTTC.

CDR3 loop: CASSHSGTHYEQYF. The CDR3 DNA is TGTGCCAGCAGCCATTCCGGGACACACTACGAGCAGTACTTC. The chain has TRBV7-9 and TRBJ2-7, with D possibly TRBD1 on 6 matching bases. Trimming cost V 5 bases and J 3 bases, with 14 bases left between them. Germline loops: CDR1 SEHNR, CDR2 FQNEAQ (reference sequence). The CDR3 covers 14 residues.

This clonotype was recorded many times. CDR3 region: CATSRDGQGNTEAFF. CDR3 nucleotides: TGTGCCACCAGCAGAGATGGGCAGGGGAACACTGAAGCTTTCTTT. The V call is TRBV15, the J call TRBJ1-1; possibly TRBD1 for D (5 bases). This CDR3 has 15 residues. V was clipped by 0 bases and J by 1 base, with 9 bases between them. Germline values: CDR1 LNHNV, CDR2 YYDKDF (reference sequence).